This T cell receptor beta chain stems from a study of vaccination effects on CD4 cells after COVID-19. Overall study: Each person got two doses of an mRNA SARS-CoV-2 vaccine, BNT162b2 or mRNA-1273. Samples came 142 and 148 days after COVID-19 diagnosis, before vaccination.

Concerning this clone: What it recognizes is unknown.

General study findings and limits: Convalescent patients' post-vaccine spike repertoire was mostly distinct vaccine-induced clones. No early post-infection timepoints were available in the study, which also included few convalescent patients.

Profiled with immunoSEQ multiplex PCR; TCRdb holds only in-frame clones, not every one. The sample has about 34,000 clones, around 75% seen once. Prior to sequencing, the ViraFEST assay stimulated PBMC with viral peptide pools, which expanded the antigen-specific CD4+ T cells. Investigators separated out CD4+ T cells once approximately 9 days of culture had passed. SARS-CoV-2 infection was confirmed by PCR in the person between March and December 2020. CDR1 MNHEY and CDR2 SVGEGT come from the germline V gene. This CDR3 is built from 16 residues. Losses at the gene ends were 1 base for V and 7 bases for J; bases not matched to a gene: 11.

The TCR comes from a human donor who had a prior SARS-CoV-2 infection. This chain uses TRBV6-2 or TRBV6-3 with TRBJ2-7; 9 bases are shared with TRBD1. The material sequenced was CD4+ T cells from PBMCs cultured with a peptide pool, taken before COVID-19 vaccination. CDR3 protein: CASSYYLGQGLLEQYF. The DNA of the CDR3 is TGTGCCAGCAGTTACTATCTGGGACAGGGCCTCTTGGAGCAGTACTTC.